The clone carrying this TCR beta chain was seen once. The data were taken from a study of blood T cell repertoires in COVID-19. Germline trimming cut 9 bases from V and 0 bases from J; bases unmatched to any gene: 5. Germline CDR1 LNHDA, CDR2 SQIVND (reference sequence). The CDR3 runs 14 residues. All enrollees were roughly 18 to 100 years old and from 25 or so US areas. Symptom resolution, clearance, or two negative PCRs marked the recovered donors of Cohort 3. Original handling: Amplified reference gene primers provided the basis for estimating nucleated cell counts. The protocol was immunoSEQ multiplex PCR, while the TCRdb copy is restricted to in-frame clones and leaves out a portion. The V and J calls and clone size come from that table; D and trimming were worked out from the DNA. The data contain around 290,000 clones, about 93% of them singletons.

Sample: PBMCs or T cells enriched from blood (not recorded which). The chain links TRBV19 to TRBJ2-3; 8 bases agree with TRBD1. This sequence originates from a woman aged 30 to 39 who had recovered from COVID-19. For the CDR3, the DNA is TGTGCCAGCAGGACAGGGACTAGCACAGATACGCAGTATTTT. Translation gives CASRTGTSTDTQYF.